Each of the 8 T cell receptor beta chains below was sequenced from the same sample in a study of shared clonotypes between healthy human individuals. Sequenced by immunoSEQ multiplex PCR; TCRdb stores in-frame clones only, minus some. Counted here are about 2.1 million clones, more than 85% occurring once; the ten biggest clones make up 1.5% to 2%. It was CD45RO-negative cells, positively selected for CCR7, that made up naive CD8 cells, with terminally differentiated effector memory CD45RA+ cells excluded. Material: naive CD8+ T cells from PBMCs. The receptors were gathered from a man between 18 and 29 years old in good health. Some clones in this sample may be carry-over from other donors' samples.

DNA for the CDR3: TGTGCCAGTAGTCTGTTCAGCCGAACGAACACTGAAGCTTTCTTT. Translated, it gives CASSLFSRTNTEAFF. The chain joins TRBV19 to TRBJ1-1; D gene ambiguous. This CDR3 region has 15 residues. With 5 bases removed from V and 1 base from J, the gap between germline ends came to 14 bases. Per the germline V gene, CDR1 is LNHDA and CDR2 is SQIVND (reference sequence).

This CDR3 reads CASSSPDPPYNEQFF. The CDR3 DNA reads TGTGCCAGCAGCTCCCCGGACCCGCCCTACAATGAGCAGTTCTTC. The chain combines TRBV5-4 with TRBJ2-1; D remains unclear. CDR1 is SGHNT and CDR2 is YYREEE in the germline V gene (reference sequence). The CDR3 consists of 15 residues. Trimming pared 3 bases from V and 2 bases from J, leaving 12 bases between.

This chain links TRBV9 with TRBJ2-3; 10 nucleotides agree with TRBD2. The CDR3 is made up of 15 amino acids. The germline gives CDR1 SGDLS, CDR2 YYNGEE. After removal of 6 bases from V and 2 bases from J, the junction contained 6 bases not matched to a gene. The CDR3 protein is CASTSGSTPTDTQYF. In DNA, the CDR3 is TGTGCCAGCACTAGCGGGAGTACCCCCACAGATACGCAGTATTTT.

This chain uses TRBV28 with TRBJ2-7; 9 positions match TRBD2. Germline trimming cut 1 base from V and 5 bases from J; bases unmatched to any gene: 6. Germline CDR1 is MDHEN and CDR2 is SYDVKM. CDR3 length: 15 residues. CDR3 coding DNA: TGTGCCAGCAGTTTATTGCCTAGCGGGATAAACGAGCAGTACTTC. As protein: CASSLLPSGINEQYF.

This clone was detected only a few times. V gene TRBV19 combines with J gene TRBJ2-5; the D call may be TRBD1 or TRBD2 (5 bases each). Looked up from germline, CDR1 is LNHDA and CDR2 is SQIVND (reference sequence). The CDR3 is 21 amino acids. The V gene lost 1 base and the J gene lost 4 bases, with 31 bases spanning the gap. The CDR3 coding sequence is TGTGCCAGTAGTATAGGCCTCGAGGGACGACGCGTCGAAGCCATAGGAGAGACCCAGTACTTC. Translating gives CASSIGLEGRRVEAIGETQYF. Using reference TRBV19 and TRBJ2-5 for the parts outside the CDR3, the full variable domain is DGGITQSPKYLFRKEGQNVTLSCEQNLNHDAMYWYRQDPGQGLRLIYYSQIVNDFQKGDIAEGYSVSREKKESFPLTVTSAQKNPTAFYLCASSIGLEGRRVEAIGETQYFGPGTRLLVL.

The chain has TRBV18 and TRBJ1-5, with D perhaps TRBD1 (5 bases). Germline V lookup: CDR1 KGHSH, CDR2 LQKENI. The CDR3 has 15 residues. V was pared by 3 bases and J by 4 bases, with 13 bases between. CDR3 sequence: CASSPVRDGNQPQHF. The DNA of the CDR3 is TGTGCCAGCTCACCGGTCAGGGACGGTAATCAGCCCCAGCATTTT.

J is TRBJ1-2 and V is TRBV25-1, with D possibly being TRBD1 (5 bases). V was clipped by 2 bases and J by 0 bases, with 19 bases between them. CDR3 length: 18 residues. CDR1 is MGHDK and CDR2 is SYGVNS in the germline V gene. CDR3 sequence: CASSEGDKGLRTNYGYTF. CDR3 DNA sequence: TGTGCCAGCAGTGAAGGAGACAAGGGGTTAAGGACTAACTATGGCTACACCTTC.

The chain carries TRBV25-1 and TRBJ2-3; TRBD1 aligns across 7 bases. The V gene's germline CDR1 is MGHDK and CDR2 SYGVNS. The CDR3 has 12 amino acids. V lost 3 bases and J lost 6; bases outside the gene matches: 0. The CDR3 region is CASSDRGDTQYF. The CDR3, as DNA: TGTGCCAGCAGTGACAGGGGGGATACGCAGTATTTT. Combining the CDR3 with reference TRBV25-1 and TRBJ2-3 gives the whole variable domain EADIYQTPRYLVIGTGKKITLECSQTMGHDKMYWYQQDPGMELHLIHYSYGVNSTEKGDLSSESTVSRIRTEHFPLTLESARPSHTSQYLCASSDRGDTQYFGPGTRLTVL.